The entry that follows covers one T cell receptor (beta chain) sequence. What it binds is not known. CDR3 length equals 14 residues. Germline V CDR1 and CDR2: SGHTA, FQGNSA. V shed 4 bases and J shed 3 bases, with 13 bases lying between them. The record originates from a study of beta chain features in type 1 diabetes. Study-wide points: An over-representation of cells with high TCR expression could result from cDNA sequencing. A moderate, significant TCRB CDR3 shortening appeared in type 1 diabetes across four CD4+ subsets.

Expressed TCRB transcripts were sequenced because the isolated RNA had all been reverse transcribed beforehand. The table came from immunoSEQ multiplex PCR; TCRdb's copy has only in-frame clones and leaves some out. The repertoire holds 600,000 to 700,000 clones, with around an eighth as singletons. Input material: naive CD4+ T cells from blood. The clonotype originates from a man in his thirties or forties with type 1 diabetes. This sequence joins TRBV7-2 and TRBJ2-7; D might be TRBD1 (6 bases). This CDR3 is CASSSSPGVYEQYF. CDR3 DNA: TGTGCCAGCAGCTCCAGCCCAGGGGTCTACGAGCAGTACTTC.